Listed below are T cell receptor beta chains from one sample, sequenced in a study of blood T cell repertoires in COVID-19. Measured with immunoSEQ multiplex PCR; TCRdb has only the in-frame clones, and not every one. The sample yields around 250,000 clones, approximately 90% seen once. The sample comprised PBMCs or T cells enriched from blood (not recorded which). Receptors were obtained from a woman in her 40s with acute COVID-19. Each CDR3 is given with its conserved first and last residue. The D gene is left open where the match is weak. Only part of the rows carry a size: once, few, many, or a class if the clone is expanded.

clone_size j_call v_call d_call cdr3_length cdr3_nt cdr3_aa
. TRBJ2-1 TRBV6-5 . 12 TGTGCCAGCAGTTACGGGTGGGCCGAGCAGTTCTTC CASSYGWAEQFF
once TRBJ1-1 TRBV9 . 13 TGTGCCAGCAGCGTTTCAGGTTGGACTGAAGCTTTCTTT CASSVSGWTEAFF
few TRBJ2-2 TRBV12-5 TRBD2 18 TGTGCTAGTGGTTTGGTACGCCCCGCTAGCGGACCCACCGGGGAGCTGTTTTTT CASGLVRPASGPTGELFF
. TRBJ1-5 TRBV27 . 18 TGTGCCAGCAGTTTATACCCCCCCGGGATAGATAGCAATCAGCCCCAGCATTTT CASSLYPPGIDSNQPQHF
. TRBJ1-4 TRBV3-1/TRBV3-2 TRBD1 14 TGTGCCAGCAGCAGGGACAGGGGGAATGAAAAACTGTTTTTT CASSRDRGNEKLFF
. TRBJ1-1 TRBV28 . 15 TGTGCCAGCAGTTTATATGGCAGGGCCGGAACTGAAGCTTTCTTT CASSLYGRAGTEAFF
. TRBJ1-1 TRBV7-2 TRBD1 15 TGTGCCAGCAGAGAAAGACAGGGGGTAGACACTGAAGCTTTCTTT CASRERQGVDTEAFF
. TRBJ1-5 TRBV5-1 . 14 TGCGCCAGCAGCTTGTGGGGGGGCAATCAGCCCCAGCATTTT CASSLWGGNQPQHF
. TRBJ1-5 TRBV5-6 . 15 TGTGCCAGCAGCCTTTTAGGGGTAGGCAATCAGCCCCAGCATTTT CASSLLGVGNQPQHF
few TRBJ1-4 TRBV9 TRBD1 15 TGTGCCAGCAGCGTACAGGGGGCAGAGTATGAAAAACTGTTTTTT CASSVQGAEYEKLFF
. TRBJ1-5 TRBV28 . 16 TGTGCCAGCAGTTTATCAGGGAAATATAGCAATCAGCCCCAGCATTTT CASSLSGKYSNQPQHF
. TRBJ1-1 TRBV27 TRBD1 18 TGTGCCAGCAGTTTATCGATTGGGCCGGGACAGGGGAACACTGAAGCTTTCTTT CASSLSIGPGQGNTEAFF
. TRBJ2-1 TRBV5-4 TRBD2 15 TGTGCCAGCAGCCTAGCGGGGAACTCCTACAATGAGCAGTTCTTC CASSLAGNSYNEQFF
. TRBJ1-5 TRBV6-5 TRBD1 14 TGTGCCAGCAGTTCCACAGGGGGCAATCAGCCCCAGCATTTT CASSSTGGNQPQHF
. TRBJ2-2 TRBV2 . 16 TGTGCCAGCAGTGTGAGGCAGGGGAGGAACACCGGGGAGCTGTTTTTT CASSVRQGRNTGELFF
. TRBJ2-1 TRBV2 . 13 TGTGCCAGCATCGAGATCTCCTACAATGAGCAGTTCTTC CASIEISYNEQFF
. TRBJ1-1 TRBV9 TRBD1 13 TGTGCCAGCAGCGTAATGACAGGGGGCTTGGCTTTCTTT CASSVMTGGLAFF
. TRBJ2-7 TRBV28 TRBD1 13 TGTGCCAGCAGCCCCGGGACAGGGTTCGAGCAGTACTTC CASSPGTGFEQYF
. TRBJ2-7 TRBV2 TRBD2 14 TGTGCCAGCAGAGCCGGGACTAGCTCCTACGAGCAGTACTTC CASRAGTSSYEQYF
. TRBJ1-4 TRBV21-1 . 13 TGTGCCAGCAGCCGGGACAGGGGCGAAAAACTGTTTTTT CASSRDRGEKLFF
. TRBJ2-5 TRBV15 . 16 TGTGCCACCAGCAGAGATCACGTGGGGAGGGGGGAGACCCAGTACTTC CATSRDHVGRGETQYF
. TRBJ1-5 TRBV19 . 12 TGTGCCAGTACCGCGACAGATCAGCCCCAGCATTTT CASTATDQPQHF
. TRBJ1-1 TRBV5-1 TRBD1 13 TGCGCCAGCACCCGGACAGGGGACACGGAAGCTTTCTTT CASTRTGDTEAFF
. TRBJ2-5 TRBV4-3 TRBD2 18 TGCGCCAGCAGCCAAGACTCACTAGCGGGAGGTGGAGCAGAGACCCAGTACTTC CASSQDSLAGGGAETQYF
. TRBJ2-2 TRBV6-4 . 15 TGTGCCAGCAGTGCTCAGGGGGGAGCCACCGGGGAGCTGTTTTTT CASSAQGGATGELFF
. TRBJ1-2 TRBV4-1 TRBD1 15 TGCGCCAGCAGCCAAAGCGGACAGGGGGCGGGAGGCTACACCTTC CASSQSGQGAGGYTF
. TRBJ1-6 TRBV30 . 13 TGTGCCTGGAGTGTAGCGGGGAATTCACCCCTCCACTTT CAWSVAGNSPLHF
. TRBJ1-4 TRBV5-4 . 15 TGTGCCAGCAGCTCGCGACAAGGCCCAAATGAAAAACTGTTTTTT CASSSRQGPNEKLFF
once TRBJ2-3 TRBV24-1 TRBD2 18 TGTGCCACCAGTGATGTATTGGCTAGCGGGCCAAGCACAGATACGCAGTATTTT CATSDVLASGPSTDTQYF
. TRBJ2-1 TRBV19 TRBD2 15 TGTGCCAGTAGTATGGTATGGCTAGCGGACAATGAGCAGTTCTTC CASSMVWLADNEQFF
few TRBJ1-3 TRBV5-4 . 13 TGTGCCAGCAGCACCGAGGGATTATACACCATATATTTT CASSTEGLYTIYF
. TRBJ1-5 TRBV4-3 . 15 TGCGCCAGCAGCCAGCTCAGCGGTAGCAATCAGCCCCAGCATTTT CASSQLSGSNQPQHF
. TRBJ1-3 TRBV7-9 TRBD1 16 TGTGCCAGCAGCCACGGGGACAGGGGATCCGGAAACACCATATATTTT CASSHGDRGSGNTIYF
. TRBJ1-1 TRBV7-9 . 13 TGTGCCAGCAGCCTACAACGGACAGCTGAAGCTTTCTTT CASSLQRTAEAFF
. TRBJ2-3 TRBV6-5 . 14 TGTGCCAGCAGTCCATTACAGGTTACGGATACGCAGTATTTT CASSPLQVTDTQYF
. TRBJ1-5 TRBV18 . 13 TGTGCCAGTTCAGAATCGGGGGAGCAGCCCCAGCATTTT CASSESGEQPQHF
few TRBJ2-1 TRBV6-5 TRBD1 14 TGTGCCAGCAGTTCGGGACAGGGCTACAATGAGCAGTTCTTC CASSSGQGYNEQFF
. TRBJ2-1 TRBV7-8 TRBD1 16 TGTGCCAGCAGCATCAGACAGGGGTGGTCTGACAATGAGCAGTTCTTC CASSIRQGWSDNEQFF
. TRBJ1-6 TRBV2 TRBD1 14 TGTGCCAGCAGCCTACAGGGGGGGGGTTCACCCCTCCACTTT CASSLQGGGSPLHF
once TRBJ2-5 TRBV6-6 . 14 TGTGCCAGCAGTTCCAACGACAGAGAAGAGACCCAGTACTTC CASSSNDREETQYF
. TRBJ2-5 TRBV11-2 . 16 TGTGCCAGCAGTACCTTGGGGAGCCAGCGTTGGGAGACCCAGTACTTC CASSTLGSQRWETQYF
. TRBJ1-4 TRBV2 . 14 TGTGCCAGCAGTGTACAGGGACGGGGTGAAAAACTGTTTTTT CASSVQGRGEKLFF
. TRBJ1-1 TRBV12-3/TRBV12-4 TRBD1 13 TGTGCCAGCAGTTCCCGGACAGGGGCTGAAGCTTTCTTT CASSSRTGAEAFF
. TRBJ1-6 TRBV24-1 . 13 TGTGCCACCAGTGATTCAGCGGCTTCACCCCTCCACTTT CATSDSAASPLHF
. TRBJ2-1 TRBV11-2 TRBD2 15 TGTGCCAGCAGCTTAGACGGGGGGGCCTACAATGAGCAGTTCTTC CASSLDGGAYNEQFF
. TRBJ1-1 TRBV3-1/TRBV3-2 TRBD1 16 TGTGCCAGCAGCCAATGGGGACAGGGGGAGGACACTGAAGCTTTCTTT CASSQWGQGEDTEAFF
. TRBJ2-1 TRBV28 . 15 TGTGCCAGCAGTTCCGCAGGGGAAGCCTACAATGAGCAGTTCTTC CASSSAGEAYNEQFF
. TRBJ1-3 TRBV10-3 TRBD1 15 TGTGCCATCAGTAGACAGGGTAGCTCTGGAAACACCATATATTTT CAISRQGSSGNTIYF
. TRBJ1-6 TRBV10-3 . 13 TGTGCCATCAGTGATGCACAGAATTCACCCCTCCACTTT CAISDAQNSPLHF
. TRBJ1-5 TRBV6-2/TRBV6-3 TRBD1 16 TGTGCCAGCAGTTACGACCCAGGGGGCGCCGATCAGCCCCAGCATTTT CASSYDPGGADQPQHF
. TRBJ1-5 TRBV28 . 14 TGTGCCAGCAGTTTAGTGGCGGGGGGTCAGCCCCAGCATTTT CASSLVAGGQPQHF
. TRBJ1-2 TRBV24-1 TRBD1 13 TGTGCCACCAGCACCGGGACAGGGGATGGCTACACCTTC CATSTGTGDGYTF
. TRBJ1-1 TRBV6-4 . 15 TGTGCCAGCAGTGTTTCGACAGATATGAACACTGAAGCTTTCTTT CASSVSTDMNTEAFF
few TRBJ1-1 TRBV12-3/TRBV12-4 . 13 TGTGCCAGCAGTTTGGGGAGAGACACTGAAGCTTTCTTT CASSLGRDTEAFF
. TRBJ1-4 TRBV5-1 . 13 TGCGCCAGCAGCTTGGGGGCCAATGAAAAACTGTTTTTT CASSLGANEKLFF
. TRBJ1-4 TRBV5-6 . 14 TGTGCCAGCAGCCCGCAACACCTTAATGAAAAACTGTTTTTT CASSPQHLNEKLFF
. TRBJ1-5 TRBV10-3 TRBD1 14 TGTGCCACCACGGACAGGGCTCCCAATCAGCCCCAGCATTTT CATTDRAPNQPQHF
. TRBJ1-5 TRBV6-5 . 14 TGTGCCAGCAGCGGAAACAGGGGCAATCAGCCCCAGCATTTT CASSGNRGNQPQHF
. TRBJ2-7 TRBV5-1 TRBD2 14 TGCGCCAGCAGCTTGACTAGCGGAACCTACGAGCAGTACTTC CASSLTSGTYEQYF